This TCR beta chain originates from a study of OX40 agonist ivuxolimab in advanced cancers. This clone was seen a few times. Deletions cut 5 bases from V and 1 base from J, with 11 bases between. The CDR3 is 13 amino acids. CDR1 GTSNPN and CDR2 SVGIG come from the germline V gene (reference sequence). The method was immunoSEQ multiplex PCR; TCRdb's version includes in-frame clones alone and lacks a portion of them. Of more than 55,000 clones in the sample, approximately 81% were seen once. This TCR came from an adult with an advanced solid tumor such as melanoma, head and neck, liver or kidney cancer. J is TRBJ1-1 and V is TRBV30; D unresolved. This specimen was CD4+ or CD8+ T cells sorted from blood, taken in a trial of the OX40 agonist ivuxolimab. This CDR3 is CAWASWGNTEAFF. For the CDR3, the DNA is TGTGCCTGGGCGAGTTGGGGGAACACTGAAGCTTTCTTT.